These T cell receptor beta chains were read from a single sample in a study of CD8+CD57+ T cells in acquired aplastic anemia. TCRdb re-analysed the reads in MiXCR, keeping a single row per CDR3 protein. Here the sample spans fewer than 200,000 distinct CDR3 sequences, about half being singletons. The sample taken for sequencing was sorted CD4+, CD8+, or CD8+CD57+ T cells (not recorded which) from PBMCs. These receptors were taken from a human donor with aplastic anemia. The CDR3 runs from the conserved cysteine through the conserved F or W. Fields, in order: V gene, D gene, J gene, clone size, CDR3 protein, CDR3 DNA. The D gene is left open where the match is weak. Clone size appears in some rows only: once, few, many, or a class for an expanded clone.

V gene: TRBV6-1
D gene: -
J gene: TRBJ1-3
clone size: few
CDR3 protein: CASRSRVSGNTIYF
CDR3 DNA: TGTGCCAGCAGAAGCAGGGTGTCTGGAAACACCATATATTTT

V gene: TRBV5-6
D gene: -
J gene: TRBJ1-1
clone size: -
CDR3 protein: CASSRGAARSETFF
CDR3 DNA: TGTGCCAGCAGCCGGGGGGCGGCTCGTAGTGAAACTTTCTTT

V gene: TRBV10-3
D gene: TRBD2
J gene: TRBJ2-2
clone size: -
CDR3 protein: CATGGGSGTGELFF
CDR3 DNA: TGTGCCACCGGGGGGGGGTCGGGCACCGGGGAGCTGTTTTTT

V gene: TRBV2
D gene: TRBD2
J gene: TRBJ2-1
clone size: -
CDR3 protein: CASSPGTSGSGRVSEQFF
CDR3 DNA: TGTGCCAGCAGTCCCGGGACTAGCGGGAGTGGGAGGGTGAGTGAGCAGTTCTTC

V gene: TRBV24-1
D gene: -
J gene: TRBJ2-1
clone size: -
CDR3 protein: CATSGGVYNEQFF
CDR3 DNA: TGTGCCACCAGTGGAGGAGTATACAATGAGCAGTTCTTC

V gene: TRBV24-1
D gene: TRBD1
J gene: TRBJ2-3
clone size: -
CDR3 protein: CATSDPRQGPSSDTQYF
CDR3 DNA: TGTGCCACCAGTGACCCCCGACAGGGCCCCTCGTCGGATACGCAGTATTTT

V gene: TRBV19
D gene: -
J gene: TRBJ1-2
clone size: -
CDR3 protein: CASTDGQGYTF
CDR3 DNA: TGTGCCAGTACGGACGGGCAAGGCTACACCTTC

V gene: TRBV7-6
D gene: -
J gene: TRBJ2-1
clone size: -
CDR3 protein: CASSSSSYEQFF
CDR3 DNA: TGTGCCAGCAGTTCTTCCAGTTATGAGCAGTTCTTC

V gene: TRBV19
D gene: TRBD1
J gene: TRBJ2-7
clone size: many
CDR3 protein: CASSIGTGGFSEQYF
CDR3 DNA: TGTGCCAGTAGTATAGGGACAGGGGGTTTTTCCGAGCAGTACTTC

V gene: TRBV10-1
D gene: -
J gene: TRBJ1-4
clone size: many
CDR3 protein: CASSGQITEKLFF
CDR3 DNA: TGCGCCAGCAGTGGACAGATAACTGAAAAACTGTTTTTT

V gene: TRBV20-1
D gene: -
J gene: TRBJ2-5
clone size: once
CDR3 protein: CSATRRGRPTQGTQYF
CDR3 DNA: TGCAGTGCTACAAGACGAGGACGGCCCACCCAAGGGACCCAGTACTTC

V gene: TRBV3-1
D gene: TRBD2
J gene: TRBJ2-3
clone size: -
CDR3 protein: CASSLDLAGGTDTQYF
CDR3 DNA: TGTGCCAGCAGCCTAGATCTAGCGGGGGGTACAGATACGCAGTATTTT

V gene: TRBV10-3
D gene: -
J gene: TRBJ1-1
clone size: once
CDR3 protein: CAISIGPGDTEAFF
CDR3 DNA: TGTGCCATCAGTATCGGCCCTGGGGACACTGAAGCTTTCTTT

V gene: TRBV10-3
D gene: -
J gene: TRBJ2-4
clone size: many
CDR3 protein: CAISGGPENIQYF
CDR3 DNA: TGTGCCATCAGCGGCGGACCCGAAAACATTCAGTACTTC

V gene: TRBV11-2
D gene: TRBD1
J gene: TRBJ2-3
clone size: many
CDR3 protein: CASSLTNRGRVDTQYF
CDR3 DNA: TGTGCCAGCAGCCTGACCAACAGGGGGCGCGTAGATACGCAGTATTTT

V gene: TRBV5-1
D gene: TRBD1
J gene: TRBJ2-1
clone size: -
CDR3 protein: CASSLEAGTGASDEQFF
CDR3 DNA: TGCGCCAGCAGCTTGGAGGCCGGGACAGGGGCCTCGGATGAGCAGTTCTTC

V gene: TRBV25-1
D gene: -
J gene: TRBJ1-3
clone size: -
CDR3 protein: CATTSISGNTIYF
CDR3 DNA: TGTGCCACCACCTCTATCTCTGGAAACACCATATATTTT

V gene: TRBV15
D gene: -
J gene: TRBJ2-3
clone size: -
CDR3 protein: CATSHVGIGDTQYF
CDR3 DNA: TGTGCCACCAGCCACGTTGGGATAGGAGATACGCAGTATTTT

V gene: TRBV2
D gene: -
J gene: TRBJ1-5
clone size: -
CDR3 protein: CASTLTGGGQPQHF
CDR3 DNA: TGTGCCAGCACCTTGACAGGAGGAGGACAGCCCCAGCATTTT

V gene: TRBV24-1
D gene: -
J gene: TRBJ2-7
clone size: -
CDR3 protein: CATGPSNAAYEQYF
CDR3 DNA: TGTGCCACCGGGCCCTCAAACGCGGCATACGAGCAGTACTTC

V gene: TRBV11-1
D gene: TRBD2
J gene: TRBJ2-7
clone size: -
CDR3 protein: CASSLGTSPNEQYF
CDR3 DNA: TGTGCCAGCAGCTTAGGGACTAGCCCCAACGAGCAGTACTTC

V gene: TRBV11-2
D gene: TRBD2
J gene: TRBJ2-3
clone size: -
CDR3 protein: CASSWWGLASTDTQYF
CDR3 DNA: TGTGCCAGCAGCTGGTGGGGACTAGCGAGCACAGATACGCAGTATTTT

V gene: TRBV10-3
D gene: -
J gene: TRBJ1-2
clone size: few
CDR3 protein: CAISGDKDYGYTF
CDR3 DNA: TGTGCCATCAGTGGGGACAAAGACTATGGCTACACCTTC

V gene: TRBV5-1
D gene: -
J gene: TRBJ1-6
clone size: -
CDR3 protein: CASRPGVDSPLHF
CDR3 DNA: TGCGCCAGCAGACCTGGGGTCGATTCACCCCTCCACTTT

V gene: TRBV12-3/TRBV12-4
D gene: TRBD2
J gene: TRBJ2-5
clone size: many
CDR3 protein: CASRTSGGRQETQYF
CDR3 DNA: TGTGCCAGCCGGACTAGCGGGGGACGTCAAGAGACCCAGTACTTC

V gene: TRBV18
D gene: -
J gene: TRBJ2-7
clone size: many
CDR3 protein: CASSLTDRDHYEQYF
CDR3 DNA: TGTGCCAGCTCACTAACGGACAGAGATCACTACGAGCAGTACTTC

V gene: TRBV15
D gene: -
J gene: TRBJ1-1
clone size: -
CDR3 protein: CATSRERTSETFF
CDR3 DNA: TGTGCCACCAGCAGAGAGAGAACATCTGAAACTTTCTTT

V gene: TRBV14
D gene: TRBD2
J gene: TRBJ2-3
clone size: -
CDR3 protein: CASSQKAGLVWYF
CDR3 DNA: TGTGCCAGCAGCCAAAAAGCAGGACTAGTCTGGTATTTT

V gene: TRBV6-1
D gene: TRBD1
J gene: TRBJ1-5
clone size: few
CDR3 protein: CASTMNSRQGHQPQHF
CDR3 DNA: TGTGCCAGCACTATGAATTCCCGACAGGGCCATCAGCCCCAGCATTTT

V gene: TRBV5-4
D gene: TRBD2
J gene: TRBJ2-1
clone size: -
CDR3 protein: CASSSRIGLAGGNEQFF
CDR3 DNA: TGTGCCAGCAGCTCCCGGATTGGACTAGCGGGGGGGAATGAGCAGTTCTTC

V gene: TRBV29-1
D gene: TRBD2
J gene: TRBJ2-4
clone size: -
CDR3 protein: CSVEQGLAGGRNIQYF
CDR3 DNA: TGCAGCGTTGAACAGGGACTAGCGGGGGGACGGAACATTCAGTACTTC

V gene: TRBV15
D gene: -
J gene: TRBJ2-5
clone size: many
CDR3 protein: CATSRDGRTQYF
CDR3 DNA: TGTGCCACCAGCAGAGATGGGAGGACCCAGTACTTC

V gene: TRBV15
D gene: TRBD1
J gene: TRBJ1-5
clone size: -
CDR3 protein: CATSRDRDNQPQHF
CDR3 DNA: TGTGCCACCAGCCGAGACAGGGACAATCAGCCCCAGCATTTT

V gene: TRBV2
D gene: -
J gene: TRBJ1-1
clone size: -
CDR3 protein: CASTKGGQTNTEAFF
CDR3 DNA: TGTGCCAGCACCAAAGGAGGGCAGACGAACACTGAAGCTTTCTTT

V gene: TRBV30
D gene: TRBD1
J gene: TRBJ1-6
clone size: -
CDR3 protein: CAWRIKGASGNSPLHF
CDR3 DNA: TGTGCCTGGAGGATAAAGGGGGCAAGCGGTAATTCACCCCTCCACTTT

V gene: TRBV7-9
D gene: -
J gene: TRBJ2-7
clone size: many
CDR3 protein: CASSFGGASEQYF
CDR3 DNA: TGTGCCAGCAGCTTTGGGGGCGCGTCAGAGCAGTACTTC